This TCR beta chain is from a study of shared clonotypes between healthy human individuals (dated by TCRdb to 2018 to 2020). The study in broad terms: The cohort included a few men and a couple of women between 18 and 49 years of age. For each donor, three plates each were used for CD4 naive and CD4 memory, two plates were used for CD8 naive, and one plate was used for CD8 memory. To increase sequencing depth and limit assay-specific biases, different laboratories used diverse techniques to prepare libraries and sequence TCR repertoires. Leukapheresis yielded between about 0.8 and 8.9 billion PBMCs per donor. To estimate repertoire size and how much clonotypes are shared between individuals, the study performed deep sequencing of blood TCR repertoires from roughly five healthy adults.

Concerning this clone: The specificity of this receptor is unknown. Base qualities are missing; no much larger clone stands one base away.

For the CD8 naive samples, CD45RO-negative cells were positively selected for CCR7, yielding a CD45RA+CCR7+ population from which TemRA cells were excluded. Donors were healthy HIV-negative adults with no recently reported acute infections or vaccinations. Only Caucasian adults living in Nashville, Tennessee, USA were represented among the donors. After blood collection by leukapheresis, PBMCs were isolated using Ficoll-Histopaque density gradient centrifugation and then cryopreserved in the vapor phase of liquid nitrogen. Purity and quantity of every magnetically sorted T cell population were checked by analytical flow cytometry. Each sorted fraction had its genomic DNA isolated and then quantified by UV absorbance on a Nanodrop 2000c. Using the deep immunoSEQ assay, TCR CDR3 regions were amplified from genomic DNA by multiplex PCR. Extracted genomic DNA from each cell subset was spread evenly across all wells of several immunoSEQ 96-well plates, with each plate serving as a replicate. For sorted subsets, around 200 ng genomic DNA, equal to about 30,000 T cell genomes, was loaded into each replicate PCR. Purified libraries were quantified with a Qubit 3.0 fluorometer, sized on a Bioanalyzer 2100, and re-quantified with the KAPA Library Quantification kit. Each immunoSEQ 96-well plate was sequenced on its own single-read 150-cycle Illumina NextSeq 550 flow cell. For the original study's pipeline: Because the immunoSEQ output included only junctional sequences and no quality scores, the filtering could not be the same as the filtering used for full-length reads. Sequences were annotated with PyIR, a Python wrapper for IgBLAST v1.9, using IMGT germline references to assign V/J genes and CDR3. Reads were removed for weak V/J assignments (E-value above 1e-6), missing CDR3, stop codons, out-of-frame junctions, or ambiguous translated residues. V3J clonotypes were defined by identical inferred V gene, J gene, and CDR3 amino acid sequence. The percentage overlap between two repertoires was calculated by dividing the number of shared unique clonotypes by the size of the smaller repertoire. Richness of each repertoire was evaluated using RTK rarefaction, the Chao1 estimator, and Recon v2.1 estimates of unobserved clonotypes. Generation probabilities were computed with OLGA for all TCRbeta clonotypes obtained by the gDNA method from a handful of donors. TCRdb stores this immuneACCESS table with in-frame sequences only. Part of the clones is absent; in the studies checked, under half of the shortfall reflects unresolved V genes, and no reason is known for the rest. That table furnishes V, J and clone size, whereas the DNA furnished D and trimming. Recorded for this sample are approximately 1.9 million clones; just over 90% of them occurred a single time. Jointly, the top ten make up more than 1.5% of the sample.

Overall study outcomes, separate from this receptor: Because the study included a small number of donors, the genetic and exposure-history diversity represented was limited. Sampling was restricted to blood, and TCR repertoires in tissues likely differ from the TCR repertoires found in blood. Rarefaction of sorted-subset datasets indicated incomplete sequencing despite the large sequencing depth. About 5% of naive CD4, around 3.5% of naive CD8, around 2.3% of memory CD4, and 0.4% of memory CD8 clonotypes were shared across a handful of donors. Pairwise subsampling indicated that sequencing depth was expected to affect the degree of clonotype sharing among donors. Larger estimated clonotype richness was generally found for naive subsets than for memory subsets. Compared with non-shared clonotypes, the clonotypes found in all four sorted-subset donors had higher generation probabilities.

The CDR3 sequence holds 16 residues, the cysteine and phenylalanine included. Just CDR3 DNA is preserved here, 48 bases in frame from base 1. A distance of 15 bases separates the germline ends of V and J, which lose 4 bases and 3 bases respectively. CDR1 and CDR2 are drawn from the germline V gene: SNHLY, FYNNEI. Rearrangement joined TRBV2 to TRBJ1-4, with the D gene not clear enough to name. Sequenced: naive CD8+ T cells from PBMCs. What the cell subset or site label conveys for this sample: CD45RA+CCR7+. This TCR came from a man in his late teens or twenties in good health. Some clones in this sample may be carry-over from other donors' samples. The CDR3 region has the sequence CASSGTLRRANEKLFF. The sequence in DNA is TGTGCCAGCAGTGGGACCCTCCGTCGGGCTAATGAAAAACTGTTTTTT.